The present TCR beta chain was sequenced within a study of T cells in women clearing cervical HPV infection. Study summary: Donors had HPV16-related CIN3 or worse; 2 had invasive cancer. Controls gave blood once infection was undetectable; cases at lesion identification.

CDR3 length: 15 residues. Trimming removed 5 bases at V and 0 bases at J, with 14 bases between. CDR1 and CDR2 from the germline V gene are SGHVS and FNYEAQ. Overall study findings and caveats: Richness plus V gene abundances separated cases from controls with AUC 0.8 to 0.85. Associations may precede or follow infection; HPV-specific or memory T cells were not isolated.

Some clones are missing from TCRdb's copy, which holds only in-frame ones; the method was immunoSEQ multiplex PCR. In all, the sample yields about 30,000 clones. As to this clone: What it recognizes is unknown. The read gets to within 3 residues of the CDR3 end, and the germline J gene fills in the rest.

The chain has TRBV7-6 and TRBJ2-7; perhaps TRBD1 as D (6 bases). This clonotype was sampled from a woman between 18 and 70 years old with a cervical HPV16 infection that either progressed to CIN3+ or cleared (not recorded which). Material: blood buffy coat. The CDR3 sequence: CASSQGTESSYEQYF. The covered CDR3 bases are TGTGCCAGCAGCCAGGGGACCGAGAGCTCCTACGAG.